This T cell receptor beta chain was sequenced in a study of cytomegalovirus exposure and HLA in healthy donors. Trimming removed 0 bases at V and 2 bases at J, with 10 bases between. The CDR3 covers 15 residues. From germline, CDR1 is SGHRS and CDR2 YFSETQ. With 60 Vbeta and 13 Jbeta primers, the PCR was carried out. Profiling relied on immunoSEQ multiplex PCR, and the TCRdb table lists in-frame clones only, not all of them. This sample's table reports roughly 200,000 clones. Sequences were obtained from PBMCs. The chain is built from TRBV5-1 and TRBJ2-3; TRBD2 is a possible D gene (5 bases). This TCR derives from a girl aged 2 to 9 in good health and CMV-seropositive. The CDR3 DNA reads as TGCGCCAGCAGCTTGGGTCCGGGAATCACAGATACGCAGTATTTT. Encoded protein: CASSLGPGITDTQYF.